The 7 T cell receptor beta chains reported below all come from one sample, sequenced in a study of blood T cell repertoires in COVID-19. Profiling relied on immunoSEQ multiplex PCR, and the TCRdb table lists in-frame clones only, not all of them. The data show about 300,000 clones, with approximately 88% seen just once and roughly 1.5% held by the top ten. The sample taken for sequencing was peripheral blood. The receptors derive from a human donor with COVID-19, enrolled during active disease. The donor label of this sample is uncertain.

This sequence joins TRBV7-6 and TRBJ2-1; 11 bases agree with TRBD2. CDR1 and CDR2 from the germline V gene are SGHVS and FNYEAQ. The CDR3 covers 16 residues. With 1 base clipped from V and 4 bases from J, the junction kept 3 bases outside the gene matches. The CDR3 loop reads CASSLGGLAAYNEQFF. CDR3 nucleotide sequence: TGTGCCAGCAGCTTAGGGGGACTAGCGGCATACAATGAGCAGTTCTTC. Supplemented by reference TRBV7-6 and TRBJ2-1, the full variable domain reads GAGVSQSPRYKVTKRGQDVALRCDPISGHVSLYWYRQALGQGPEFLTYFNYEAQQDKSGLPNDRFSAERPEGSISTLTIQRTEQRDSAMYRCASSLGGLAAYNEQFFGPGTRLTVL.

This chain links TRBV19 with TRBJ1-2; 7 bases align to TRBD1. The V gene end was trimmed by 4 bases and the J gene end by 3 bases; junction bases not matched to a gene: 8. This CDR3 is built from 15 residues. Germline V gives CDR1 LNHDA, CDR2 SQIVND (reference sequence). For the CDR3, the DNA is TGTGCCAGTAGTACCGTGGGGACAGACTACTATGGCTACACCTTC. It translates to CASSTVGTDYYGYTF.

The J gene is TRBJ2-5, the V gene TRBV19; the match to TRBD1 covers 10 bases. The CDR3 has 20 residues. Per the germline V gene, CDR1 is LNHDA and CDR2 is SQIVND (reference sequence). The V segment lost 5 bases and the J segment 4 bases; nucleotides outside the gene matches: 22. The CDR3 coding sequence is TGTGCCAGTAGTTCCCCTGTCCCGGGACAGGGGTTATCAAACCCAGAGACCCAGTACTTC. It encodes CASSSPVPGQGLSNPETQYF.

This chain uses TRBV5-1 with TRBJ1-1, with 7 bases that match TRBD1. Germline CDR1 reads SGHRS; CDR2 reads YFSETQ. Trimming cost V 3 bases and J 7 bases; bases outside gene matches: 6. The CDR3 totals 13 residues. CDR3 DNA: TGCGCCAGCAGCTATATAGGGGGCCTTGAAGCTTTCTTT. Protein product: CASSYIGGLEAFF.

V is TRBV19 and J is TRBJ2-1, with 8 positions matching TRBD1. The CDR3 has 15 residues. Germline loops: CDR1 LNHDA, CDR2 SQIVND (reference sequence). With 4 bases clipped from V and 2 bases from J, the junction kept 4 bases outside the gene matches. CDR3 region: CASSTDRAAYNEQFF. In DNA form, the CDR3 reads TGTGCCAGTAGTACGGACAGGGCGGCCTACAATGAGCAGTTCTTC.

This chain connects TRBV7-9 to TRBJ1-1; 9 bases fit TRBD1. The CDR3 has 15 amino acids. J was trimmed by 1 base and V by 4 bases; bases with no gene match: 4. Germline CDR1 SEHNR, CDR2 FQNEAQ (reference sequence). The CDR3 DNA reads as TGTGCCAGCAGCTCAACAGGGGGCCGGAACACTGAAGCTTTCTTT. This translates into CASSSTGGRNTEAFF.

In this sample, this clone turned up once. The chain employs TRBV12-5 and TRBJ1-5; no firm D call. V was trimmed by 3 bases and J by 5 bases, leaving 17 bases between them. The length of the CDR3 is 16 residues. Germline loops: CDR1 LGHNT, CDR2 FRNRAP. The CDR3 DNA reads TGTGCTAGTGGTTTAACGGGCGGGAAGAAGGATCAGCCCCAGCATTTT. Translated: CASGLTGGKKDQPQHF.